This T cell receptor (beta chain) emerged from a study of cytomegalovirus exposure and HLA in healthy donors. Turning to this clone: Antigen unknown.

PCR used 60 Vbeta primers and 13 Jbeta primers. Some clones are missing from TCRdb's copy, which holds only in-frame ones; the method was immunoSEQ multiplex PCR. The listing records 100,000 to 150,000 clones. Study observations and caveats: For TCR beta chains, V- and J-gene trimming was later linked to a missense DCLRE1C variant. Investigators reported fewer than 200 TCR beta chains as tied to cytomegalovirus.

The V end was cut by 5 bases, the J end by 6 bases, with 7 bases between. The CDR3 runs 11 residues. Germline loops: CDR1 LNHDA, CDR2 SQIVND (reference sequence). Despite likely unrecorded immune exposures, the donors were nominally healthy at the time of sampling. This rearrangement joins TRBV19 to TRBJ1-2; D uncertain. The receptor was derived from a woman aged 40 to 50 in good health and CMV-seronegative. What was sequenced was PBMCs. The CDR3, as DNA: TGTGCCAGTAGTGTCTCGGATGGCTACACCTTC. The encoded protein is CASSVSDGYTF.